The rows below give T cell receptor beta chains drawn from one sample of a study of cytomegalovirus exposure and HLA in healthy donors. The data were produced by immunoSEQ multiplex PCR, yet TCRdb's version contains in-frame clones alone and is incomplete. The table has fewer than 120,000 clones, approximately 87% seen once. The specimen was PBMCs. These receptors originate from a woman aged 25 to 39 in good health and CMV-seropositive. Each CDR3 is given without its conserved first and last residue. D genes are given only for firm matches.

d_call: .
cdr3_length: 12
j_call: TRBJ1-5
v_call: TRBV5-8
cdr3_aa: ASSQGYSNQPQH

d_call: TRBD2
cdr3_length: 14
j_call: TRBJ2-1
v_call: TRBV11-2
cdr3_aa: ASSYQLAGFGNEQF

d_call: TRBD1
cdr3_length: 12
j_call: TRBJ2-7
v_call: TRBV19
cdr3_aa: ASSNRDSSYEQY

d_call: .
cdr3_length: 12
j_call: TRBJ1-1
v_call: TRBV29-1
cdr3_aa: SVEVGLWNTEAF

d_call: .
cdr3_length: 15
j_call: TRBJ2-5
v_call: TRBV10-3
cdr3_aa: AISEGQGNRLQETQY

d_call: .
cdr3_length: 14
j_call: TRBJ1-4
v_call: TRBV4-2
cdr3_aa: ASSQAPGGRDEKLF

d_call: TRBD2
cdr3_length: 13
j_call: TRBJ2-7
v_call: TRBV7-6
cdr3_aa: ASSTTSGGRLEQY

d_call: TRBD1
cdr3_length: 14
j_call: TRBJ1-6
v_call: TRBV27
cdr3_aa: ASSPLGQGGRSPLH

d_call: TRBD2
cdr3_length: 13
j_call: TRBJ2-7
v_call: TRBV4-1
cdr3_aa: ASSQVTSGTYEQY

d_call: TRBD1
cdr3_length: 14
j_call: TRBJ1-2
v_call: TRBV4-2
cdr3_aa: ASSQEDRGGVYGYT

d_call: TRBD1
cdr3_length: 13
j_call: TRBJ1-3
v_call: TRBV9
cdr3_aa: ASSPGDRPGNTIY

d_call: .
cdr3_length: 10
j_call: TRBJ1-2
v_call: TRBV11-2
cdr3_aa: ASSLEGDGYT

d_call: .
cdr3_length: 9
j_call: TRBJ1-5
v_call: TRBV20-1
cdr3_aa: SARDGLRQH

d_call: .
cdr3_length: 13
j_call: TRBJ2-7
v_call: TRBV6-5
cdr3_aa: ASSYTGGAPYEQY

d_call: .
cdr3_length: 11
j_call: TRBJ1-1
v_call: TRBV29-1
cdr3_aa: SARDFLDTEAF

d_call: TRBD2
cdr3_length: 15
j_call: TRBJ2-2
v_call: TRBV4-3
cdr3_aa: ASSPPWGGPSTGELF

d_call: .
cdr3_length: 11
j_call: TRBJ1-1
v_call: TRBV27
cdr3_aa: ATGEGVNTEAF

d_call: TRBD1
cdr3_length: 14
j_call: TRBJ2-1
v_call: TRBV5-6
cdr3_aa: ASSLMGQGYNNEQF

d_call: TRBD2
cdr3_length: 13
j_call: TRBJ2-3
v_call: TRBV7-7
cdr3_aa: ASSSGLGRTDTQY

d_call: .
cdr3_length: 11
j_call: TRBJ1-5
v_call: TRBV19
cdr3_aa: ASSTTAGLPQH

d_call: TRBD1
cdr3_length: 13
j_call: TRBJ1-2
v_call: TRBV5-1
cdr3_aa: ASSLTGTESYGYT

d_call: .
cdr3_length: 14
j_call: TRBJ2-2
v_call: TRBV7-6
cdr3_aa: ASSYRSGANTGELF

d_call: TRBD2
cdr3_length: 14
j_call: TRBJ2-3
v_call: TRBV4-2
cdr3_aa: ASSRTGLAGGNTQY

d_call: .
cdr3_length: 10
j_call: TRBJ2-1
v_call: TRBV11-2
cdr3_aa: ASSLQYNEQF

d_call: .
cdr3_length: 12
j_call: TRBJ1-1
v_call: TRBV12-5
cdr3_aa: ASGLVGGNTEAF

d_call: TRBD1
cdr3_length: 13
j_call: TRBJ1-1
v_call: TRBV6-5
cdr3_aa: ASSFSQTGLTEAF

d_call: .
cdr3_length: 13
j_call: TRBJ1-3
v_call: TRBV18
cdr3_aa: ASSVRAGAGNTIY

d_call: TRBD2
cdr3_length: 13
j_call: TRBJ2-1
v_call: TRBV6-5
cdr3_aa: ASRATSGRSNEQF

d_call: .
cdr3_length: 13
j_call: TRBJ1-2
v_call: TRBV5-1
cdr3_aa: ARGLRMLANYGYT

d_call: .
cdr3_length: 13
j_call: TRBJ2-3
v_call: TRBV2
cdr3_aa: ASSVQPPGTDTQY

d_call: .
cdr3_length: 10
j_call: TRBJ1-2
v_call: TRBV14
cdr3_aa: ASSQAYYGYT

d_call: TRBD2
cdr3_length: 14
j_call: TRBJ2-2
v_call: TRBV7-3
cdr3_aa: ASSLNLAGVNGELF

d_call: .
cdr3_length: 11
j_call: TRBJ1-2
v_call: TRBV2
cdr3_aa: ASNLRGPDGYT